The 14 T cell receptor beta chains presented below share a single source sample, sequenced in a study of siplizumab effects on memory and regulatory T cells. Sequencing used immunoSEQ multiplex PCR; TCRdb keeps in-frame clones, though not all of them. The repertoire holds 87,000 or so clones, with 90% to 95% as singletons. What was sequenced was non-Treg CD4+ T cells sorted from blood. Every receptor here comes from a human donor in good health.

This chain uses TRBV19 with TRBJ2-3; D unresolved. This CDR3 contains 15 residues. Germline V gene lookup returns CDR1 LNHDA and CDR2 SQIVND (reference sequence). The ends were cut back, 7 bases at V and 5 bases at J, with 19 bases in the middle. The DNA of the CDR3 is TGTGCCAGTAAAAAAGTTGGGCAGGCAATAGATACGCAGTATTTT. Amino acid sequence: CASKKVGQAIDTQYF.

The chain joins TRBV5-6 to TRBJ2-2; the D call may be TRBD1 or TRBD2 (5 bases each). This CDR3 region has 15 residues. Germline values: CDR1 SGHDT, CDR2 YYEEEE. V gave up 3 bases and J gave up 4 bases, with 13 bases separating them. The CDR3 DNA follows: TGTGCCAGCAGCTGGGGACCGACGGGCACCGGGGAGCTGTTTTTT. The encoded protein is CASSWGPTGTGELFF.

This chain connects TRBV5-6 to TRBJ1-2; D ambiguous. Deletions cut 4 bases from V and 6 bases from J, with 22 bases between. CDR1 and CDR2 (germline): SGHDT, YYEEEE. The CDR3 spans 16 residues. The CDR3 region is CASSLGGRDGVDGYTF. In DNA, the CDR3 is TGTGCCAGCAGCCTCGGAGGGAGGGATGGTGTAGATGGCTACACCTTC.

J is TRBJ2-7 and V is TRBV2, with 9 bases that match TRBD1. The CDR3 is made up of 15 amino acids. From germline, CDR1 is SNHLY and CDR2 FYNNEI. Germline trimming cut 6 bases from V and 3 bases from J; bases unmatched to any gene: 9. Here the CDR3 reads CASSPGQGPSYEQYF. CDR3 sequence (DNA): TGTGCCAGCAGCCCCGGACAGGGGCCAAGCTACGAGCAGTACTTC.

This chain uses TRBV9 with TRBJ2-1, with 11 bases identical to TRBD2. CDR1 and CDR2 from the germline V gene are SGDLS and YYNGEE. The CDR3 is 16 amino acids. J gave up 7 bases and V 4 bases, and 10 bases lay outside the gene matches. The CDR3 is CASSLTTSGIWNEQFF. In DNA, the CDR3 is TGTGCCAGCAGCCTGACGACTAGCGGGATTTGGAATGAGCAGTTCTTC. Complete variable domain (other parts from reference TRBV9 and TRBJ2-1): DSGVTQTPKHLITATGQRVTLRCSPRSGDLSVYWYQQSLDQGLQFLIQYYNGEERAKGNILERFSAQQFPDLHSELNLSSLELGDSALYFCASSLTTSGIWNEQFFGPGTRLTVL.

This chain connects TRBV5-6 to TRBJ2-1; D is possibly TRBD1 (6 bases). Germline values: CDR1 SGHDT, CDR2 YYEEEE. CDR3 size: 15 residues. V lost 4 bases and J 6 bases, leaving 17 bases between the germline ends. The CDR3 DNA follows: TGTGCCAGCAGCCCCCCGGGACAATATATCAATGAGCAGTTCTTC. Translated, it gives CASSPPGQYINEQFF.

The V gene is TRBV30, the J gene TRBJ2-3; 9 positions match TRBD2. The CDR3 has 17 amino acids. In germline, CDR1 is GTSNPN, CDR2 SVGIG (reference sequence). V lost 1 base and J lost 4; bases outside the gene matches: 12. CDR3 loop: CAWSGKISGRLADTQYF. CDR3 in DNA: TGTGCCTGGAGTGGAAAGATAAGCGGGAGGTTGGCAGATACGCAGTATTTT.

The chain couples TRBV6-5 to TRBJ1-2, with D unclear. The germline V gene has CDR1 MNHEY and CDR2 SVGAGI. Trimming took off 6 bases at V and 0 bases at J, with 11 bases between the two ends. The CDR3 runs 14 residues. The CDR3 nucleotides read TGTGCCAGCAGCCTGGGGTTAGCTAACTATGGCTACACCTTC. Amino acid sequence: CASSLGLANYGYTF.

This clone was observed once. CDR3 sequence (DNA): TGTGCCAGCAGCCCCTGGACTAGGACAGATACGCAGTATTTT. Translating it yields CASSPWTRTDTQYF. The rearrangement joins TRBV11-2 to TRBJ2-3, with TRBD2 identical over 7 bases. CDR1 SGHAT and CDR2 FQNNGV come from the germline V gene. V lost 5 bases and J lost 3; bases outside the gene matches: 5. CDR3 length: 14 residues. The full variable domain, its missing parts supplied by reference TRBV11-2 and TRBJ2-3, is EAGVAQSPRYKIIEKRQSVAFWCNPISGHATLYWYQQILGQGPKLLIQFQNNGVVDDSQLPKDRFSAERLKGVDSTLKIQPAKLEDSAVYLCASSPWTRTDTQYFGPGTRLTVL.

V is TRBV5-6 and J is TRBJ1-5; TRBD1 agrees at 9 bases. Germline trimming cut 6 bases from V and 0 bases from J; bases unmatched to any gene: 16. Germline values: CDR1 SGHDT, CDR2 YYEEEE. There are 19 residues in the CDR3. The CDR3: CASTFSGGQGPYSNQPQHF. The CDR3 DNA reads as TGTGCCAGCACCTTCTCCGGGGGACAGGGCCCTTATAGCAATCAGCCCCAGCATTTT.

This rearrangement joins TRBV30 to TRBJ1-3, with 7 bases fitting TRBD1. Germline V CDR1 and CDR2: GTSNPN, SVGIG (reference sequence). Unmatched junction bases numbered 5, after V lost 2 bases and J lost 7 bases. CDR3 length equals 13 residues. The CDR3 loop is CAWSLGGGNTIYF. DNA of the CDR3: TGTGCCTGGAGTTTAGGGGGCGGGAACACCATATATTTT.

The genes are TRBV30 and TRBJ2-7, with D perhaps matching TRBD1 or TRBD2 (6 bases each). This CDR3 contains 12 residues. Germline V gene sequence: CDR1 GTSNPN, CDR2 SVGIG (reference sequence). The V gene lost 3 bases and the J gene lost 4 bases, with 10 bases spanning the gap. The CDR3 sequence is CAWSGGGYEQYF. The CDR3 DNA is TGTGCCTGGAGCGGGGGCGGGTACGAGCAGTACTTC. The entire variable domain, with the rest obtained from reference TRBV30 and TRBJ2-7, is as follows: SQTIHQWPATLVQPVGSPLSLECTVEGTSNPNLYWYRQAAGRGLQLLFYSVGIGQISSEVPQNLSASRPQDRQFILSSKKLLLSDSGFYLCAWSGGGYEQYFGPGTRLTVT.

The chain carries TRBV19 and TRBJ1-1; the match to TRBD1 covers 9 bases. Germline CDR1 and CDR2: LNHDA and SQIVND (reference sequence). V lost 6 bases, J lost 2 bases, and 10 bases stayed unmatched. The CDR3 extends over 16 amino acids. CDR3 loop: CASRANRGRTNTEAFF. The CDR3, as DNA: TGTGCCAGTAGGGCTAACAGGGGGCGGACTAACACTGAAGCTTTCTTT.

The rearrangement uses TRBV27 and TRBJ1-5, with TRBD1 matching 8 bases. V gave up 6 bases and J gave up 7 bases; unmatched junction bases: 11. Germline CDR1 MNHEY, CDR2 SMNVEV (reference sequence). This CDR3 is 15 amino acids long. The CDR3 here is CASSPSTGVNQPQHF. The DNA of the CDR3 is TGTGCCAGCAGCCCGTCGACAGGGGTGAACCAGCCCCAGCATTTT.